Listed here is a single T cell receptor (beta chain). Its antigen is currently unknown. The data belong to a study of early stage breast cancer tumors. Study background: Most invasive tumors, about 80% of the 16, were ER+/PR+/HER2-. Invasive lobular carcinomas made up about 30% of the 12 ER+/PR+/HER2- tumors.

Findings and caveats of the study: Bulk DNA sequencing of unsorted cells missed chain pairing and markers.

V lost 1 base, J lost 7 bases, and 7 bases lay in between. The germline V gene encodes CDR1 SGHAT and CDR2 FQNNGV. This CDR3 region has 12 residues. TCRdb keeps only in-frame clones here, not all; method: immunoSEQ multiplex PCR. Among about 70,000 clones, around 80% were seen once, and the ten largest hold approximately 4.5%. The rearrangement joins TRBV11-2 to TRBJ1-1; D gene uncertain. The source of this sequence is a person aged 35-49 years with breast cancer. The sample comprised blood. The CDR3 is CASSLGAFEAFF. The CDR3 nucleotides are TGTGCCAGCAGCTTAGGGGCGTTTGAAGCTTTCTTT.